This TCR beta chain comes out of a study of PD-1 blockade in mismatch repair-deficient tumors listed by TCRdb under 2017. Background for the entire study: Between September 2013 and late 2016, the trial enrolled roughly 86 consecutive patients with some eleven types of mismatch repair-deficient cancer, all of whom had received prior treatment and were progressing. Tumor-associated T cell clones were tracked in the peripheral blood of patients responding to PD-1 blockade by deep sequencing of TCR CDR3 regions.

Receptor amplification or capture employed the immunoSEQ multiplex PCR assay. TCRdb stores this immuneACCESS table with in-frame sequences only. Part of the clones is absent; in the studies checked, under half of the shortfall reflects unresolved V genes, and no reason is known for the rest. This sample gives around 30,000 clones in total; 75% to 90% of them show up just once. The ten most abundant clones make up about 3.4% of the sample. For each enrolled patient, mismatch repair deficiency was established using either polymerase chain reaction or immunohistochemistry. Three patients who responded to pembrolizumab therapy underwent TCR sequencing. The phase II trial prospectively evaluated PD-1 blockade with pembrolizumab in advanced mismatch repair-deficient cancers, independent of tissue of origin. Peripheral blood T cell samples were serially collected before and at multiple times after PD-1 blockade was started. Blood sampling times were reported as weeks after the first pembrolizumab dose.

General findings and caveats noted by the study authors: Rapid expansion after pembrolizumab followed by contraction, generally before radiologic responses, was shown by tumor-resident clones, which were often undetectable in blood before treatment.

In the germline V gene (reference sequence), CDR1 corresponds to MNHEY and CDR2 to SMNVEV. The CDR3 numbers 15 residues from cysteine through phenylalanine. The DNA shown is the 45-base CDR3, in frame from base 1. V is pared back by 2 bases and J by 2 bases, with 12 bases lying between the germline termini. About this clone itself: No antigen is known for it. No base qualities exist here, and no much larger clone lies one base off it.

The sequence links TRBV27 to TRBJ1-1; the D region possibly corresponds to TRBD1 (6 bases align). This specimen was PBMCs, taken approximately 6 weeks after starting pembrolizumab. The source of this sequence is an adult with mismatch repair-deficient cancer. The DNA reads TGTGCCAGCAGTTTAGGAAGGGGGACAAACACTGAAGCTTTCTTT. It translates to CASSLGRGTNTEAFF.